This T cell receptor (beta chain) was sequenced in a study of T cells expressing NK-cell markers. Study overall: CD3+CD56+NKG2C+, CD3+CD56+NKG2C- and CD3+CD56-NKG2C+ T cells, once sorted, supplied the TCR beta repertoires.

The germline V gene has CDR1 LNHNV and CDR2 YYDKDF (reference sequence). The CDR3 consists of 17 residues. Reanalyzing the 5' RACE reads, TCRdb keeps one entry per CDR3 protein, without DNA. This listing includes more than 250,000 distinct CDR3 sequences. The receptor was derived from a man aged 18-30 years in good health. The sample consisted of blood T cells: a sorted CD56 or NKG2C T cell subset, CD4+ or CD8+ T cells, or bulk PBMC T cells (not recorded which). The rearrangement joins TRBV15 to TRBJ2-6; absent DNA, TCRdb's TRBD2 call cannot be checked. CDR3: CATSRGVGGSGANVLTF. Combining the CDR3 with reference TRBV15 and TRBJ2-6 gives the whole variable domain DAMVIQNPRYQVTQFGKPVTLSCSQTLNHNVMYWYQQKSSQAPKLLFHYYDKDFNNEADTPDNFQSRRPNTSFCFLDIRSPGLGDTAMYLCATSRGVGGSGANVLTFGAGSRLTVL.